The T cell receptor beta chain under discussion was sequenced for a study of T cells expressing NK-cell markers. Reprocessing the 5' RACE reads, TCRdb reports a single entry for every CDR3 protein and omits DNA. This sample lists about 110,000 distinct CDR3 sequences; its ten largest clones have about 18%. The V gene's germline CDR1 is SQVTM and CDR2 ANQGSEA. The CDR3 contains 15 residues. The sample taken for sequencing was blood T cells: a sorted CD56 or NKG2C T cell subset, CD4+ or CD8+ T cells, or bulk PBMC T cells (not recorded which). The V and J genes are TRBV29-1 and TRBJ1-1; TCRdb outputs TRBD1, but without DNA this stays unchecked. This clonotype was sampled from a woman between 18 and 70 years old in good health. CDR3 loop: CSVVSAGTTNTEAFF.